This T cell receptor (beta chain) was found in a study of blood T cell repertoires in COVID-19. Across the study: The United States, Italy and Spain provided the acute and convalescent COVID-19 samples.

Some clones are missing from TCRdb's copy, which holds only in-frame ones; the method was immunoSEQ multiplex PCR. Of approximately 230,000 clones listed, around 88% are singletons. The germline V and J ends were trimmed by 5 bases and 0 bases, with 7 bases remaining between them. CDR1 and CDR2 (germline): KGHDR, SFDVKD. The CDR3 totals 13 residues. The chain is built from TRBV24-1 and TRBJ2-7; no firm D call. This clonotype originated in a woman aged 25-40 years with COVID-19, enrolled during active disease. Sequencing was done on a sample of peripheral blood. The CDR3 bases are TGTGCCACCAGTGGTGCAGACTCCTACGAGCAGTACTTC. Protein sequence: CATSGADSYEQYF.